Listed here is a single T cell receptor beta chain. Its antigen is currently not known. It has no much larger one-base neighbor in the sample; base qualities were not kept. This specimen's treatment or condition label, per the study, means: roughly 10-day PBMC culture with coronavirus spike peptide pools or control peptides (ViraFEST assay). The ViraFEST assay was used in the study, in which antigen-specific T cells were expanded with peptide pools and expanded clonotypes were subsequently identified by TCR sequencing. The convalescent patients' positive SARS-CoV-2 PCR tests were from March to December 2020, which was before the Alpha, Beta and Delta variants emerged in the United States. Each well held millions of PBMCs cultured with approximately 10 ug/ml peptide pools in IMDM containing around 4.5% human AB serum and roughly 10 IU/ml IL-2. On days 3 and 7, half of the culture medium was replaced with fresh IL-2-containing medium. After roughly nine days of culture, CD4+ T cells were isolated by negative selection using the EasySep CD4+ T cell isolation kit. Ficoll-Paque Plus gradient centrifugation was used to isolate PBMCs from whole blood, and the isolated PBMCs were then either used fresh or cryopreserved at -140C. Each culture condition was generally run in triplicate wells.

These data are taken from a study of vaccination and CD4 T cells after COVID-19 (dated by TCRdb to between 2021 and 2024). Turning to the overall study: Every convalescent patient had a positive nasal swab PCR test for SARS-CoV-2, with mild disease in roughly nine patients and severe disease in one. The convalescent cohort comprised six males and four females, including two Hispanic individuals, seven Caucasians, two Asians and one multiracial person. Each participant got two doses of either the Pfizer-BioNTech BNT162b2 vaccine (n=8) or the Moderna mRNA-1273 vaccine (n=2). Post-COVID blood samples from convalescent patients were collected a median of approximately 100 days after diagnosis, with a range of roughly 35 to 170 days. Post-vaccine blood samples were collected a median of approximately 72 days after the second vaccine dose, ranging from roughly 13 to 250 days. For stimulating the cultures, overlapping spike peptide pools were used, derived from SARS-CoV-2 as well as from the common cold coronaviruses HCoV-NL63, HCoV-OC43 and HCoV-229E. Control cultures used a CEFX viral epitope pool as positive control, an HIV-1 Nef peptide pool as negative control, or no peptide. In ten to eleven COVID-19 convalescent patients and a handful of infection-naive healthy vaccine recipients, the spike-specific CD4+ TCR repertoire before mRNA vaccination was compared with the repertoire after mRNA vaccination.

For CDR1 and CDR2, the germline V gene (reference sequence) lists DFQATT and SNEGSKA. The CDR3 starts with the cysteine, ends with the phenylalanine, and has 14 residues. Only CDR3 DNA is held: 42 bases, read in frame from base 1. Relative to germline, V is 3 bases shorter and J is 2 bases shorter, with 11 bases between their ends. The library came from PCR. TCR sequencing of DNA from cultured CD4+ T cells used the Oncomine TCR Beta short-read assay at the Johns Hopkins FTIC core. Genomic DNA was extracted from the cultured CD4+ T cells with the QIAamp micro DNA kit. Oncomine TCR Beta libraries from cultured CD4+ T cells were pooled using unique dual indexes and sequenced on an Illumina iSeq 100. From the authors' description of their analysis: Non-productive sequences were removed, and CDR3s that did not start with C, did not end with F or W, or were shorter than 7 amino acids were discarded. Antigen-specific clonotypes were identified using the MANAFEST web application through comparison of peptide-stimulated wells with reference and other culture wells. For a clone to be called positive, the clone needed an FDR below 0.05, an odds ratio above 5, and a productive frequency above 0.1% in at least two of three replicate wells. Cross-reactive clonotypes were defined as significantly expanded in both SARS-CoV-2 spike wells and at least one common cold coronavirus spike condition. Using R version 3.6.1, CDR3 homology was evaluated through Levenshtein distances (stringdist) along with unrooted phylogenetic trees (ape). TCRdb trimmed the raw reads at Q25, called clones with MiXCR and kept productive beta chains. Each record represents a unique CDR3 protein, reported with the most common genes and DNA among its rows. These V and J calls derive from TCRdb rather than the authors' analysis. This sample holds about 12,000 distinct CDR3 sequences; 60% to 80% were observed only once. The top ten clonotypes cover 10% to 13% of the sample.

Summary of the overall study and its limitations: In convalescent patients, nearly all vaccine-specific clones (304 of 307) were found to be mono-reactive for SARS-CoV-2 spike rather than cross-reactive with common cold coronaviruses. The median number of SARS-CoV-2-reactive clonotypes rose from 21 after infection to roughly 40 after vaccination, but the change was not significant. The study included relatively few convalescent patients and did not analyze early timepoints after natural infection. Among convalescent patients, a median around 89% of the SARS-CoV-2-reactive clones seen after vaccination appeared only after vaccination, which suggests priming specific to the vaccine.

The chain employs TRBV20-1 and TRBJ1-5, and perhaps TRBD1 as D gene, on 5 matching bases. The source material was CD4+ T cells from blood, cultured in vitro. This clonotype was sampled from a human donor who had recovered from COVID-19. This receptor carries the CDR3 CSARWGGGNQPQHF. The DNA sequence is TGCAGTGCTAGGTGGGGAGGGGGCAATCAGCCCCAGCATTTT.